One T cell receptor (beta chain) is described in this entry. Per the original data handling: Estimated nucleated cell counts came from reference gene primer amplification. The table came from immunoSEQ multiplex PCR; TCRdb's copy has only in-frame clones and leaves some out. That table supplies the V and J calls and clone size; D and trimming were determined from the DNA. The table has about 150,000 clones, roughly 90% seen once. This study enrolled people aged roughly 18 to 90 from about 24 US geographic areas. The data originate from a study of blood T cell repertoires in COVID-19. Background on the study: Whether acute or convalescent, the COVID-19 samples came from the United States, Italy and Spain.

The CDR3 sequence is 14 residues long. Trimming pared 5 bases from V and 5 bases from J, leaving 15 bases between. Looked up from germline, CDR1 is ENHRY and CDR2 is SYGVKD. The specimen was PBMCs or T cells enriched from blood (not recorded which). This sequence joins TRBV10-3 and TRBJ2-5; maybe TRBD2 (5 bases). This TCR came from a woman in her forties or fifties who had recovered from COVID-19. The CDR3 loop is CAISPGSTGETQYF. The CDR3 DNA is TGTGCCATCAGTCCGGGTTCTACGGGGGAGACCCAGTACTTC.